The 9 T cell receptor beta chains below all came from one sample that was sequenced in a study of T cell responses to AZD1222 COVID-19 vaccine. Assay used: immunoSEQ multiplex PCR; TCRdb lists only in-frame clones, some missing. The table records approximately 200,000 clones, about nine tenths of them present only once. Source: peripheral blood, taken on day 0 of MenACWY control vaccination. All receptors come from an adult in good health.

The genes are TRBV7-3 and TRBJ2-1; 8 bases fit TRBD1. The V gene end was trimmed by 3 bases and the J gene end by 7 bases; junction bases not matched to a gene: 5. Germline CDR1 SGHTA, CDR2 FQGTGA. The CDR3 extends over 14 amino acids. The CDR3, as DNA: TGTGCCAGCAGCTTTGGACAGGGTAGAAATGAGCAGTTCTTC. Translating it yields CASSFGQGRNEQFF.

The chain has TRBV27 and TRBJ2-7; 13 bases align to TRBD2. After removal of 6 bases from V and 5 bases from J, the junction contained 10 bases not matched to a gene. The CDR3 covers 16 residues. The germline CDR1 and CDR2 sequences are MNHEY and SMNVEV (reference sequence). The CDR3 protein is CASSSQGLAGTHEQYF. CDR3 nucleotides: TGTGCCAGCAGCTCACAGGGACTAGCGGGAACCCACGAGCAGTACTTC.

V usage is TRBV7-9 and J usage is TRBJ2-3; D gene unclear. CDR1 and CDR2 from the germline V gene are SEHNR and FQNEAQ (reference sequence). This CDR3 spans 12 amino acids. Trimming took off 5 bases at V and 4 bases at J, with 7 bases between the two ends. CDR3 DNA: TGTGCCAGCAGCCCAGGCCCAGATACGCAGTATTTT. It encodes CASSPGPDTQYF.

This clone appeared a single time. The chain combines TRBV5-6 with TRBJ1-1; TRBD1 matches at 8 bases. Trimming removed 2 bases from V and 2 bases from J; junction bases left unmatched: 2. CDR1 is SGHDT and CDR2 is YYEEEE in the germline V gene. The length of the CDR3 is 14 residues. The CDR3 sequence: CASSFDRGNTEAFF. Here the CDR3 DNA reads TGTGCCAGCAGCTTCGACAGGGGAAACACTGAAGCTTTCTTT.

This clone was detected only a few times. In DNA form, the CDR3 reads TGTGCCAGCAGTGCTACGATATTCCGGGACATCGGGGAGGTAGGCAATCAGCCCCAGCATTTT. This gives the protein CASSATIFRDIGEVGNQPQHF. The chain couples TRBV28 to TRBJ1-5, with D possibly being TRBD1 (6 bases). Germline values: CDR1 MDHEN, CDR2 SYDVKM. The CDR3 covers 21 residues. V gave up 5 bases and J gave up 2 bases, with 31 bases separating them.

The CDR3 DNA follows: TGTGCCAGCAGCTTGGGTTCGGGGGGAAGTTACAATGAGCAGTTCTTC. Amino acid sequence: CASSLGSGGSYNEQFF. The rearrangement links TRBV11-1 to TRBJ2-1; 7 positions agree with TRBD2. This CDR3 has 16 residues. The V gene's germline CDR1 is SGHAT and CDR2 FQDESV (reference sequence). V lost 3 bases, J lost 4 bases, and 9 bases stayed unmatched. Drawing the rest from reference TRBV11-1 and TRBJ2-1, the complete variable domain is EAEVAQSPRYKITEKSQAVAFWCDPISGHATLYWYRQILGQGPELLVQFQDESVVDDSQLPKDRFSAERLKGVDSTLKIQPAELGDSAMYLCASSLGSGGSYNEQFFGPGTRLTVL.

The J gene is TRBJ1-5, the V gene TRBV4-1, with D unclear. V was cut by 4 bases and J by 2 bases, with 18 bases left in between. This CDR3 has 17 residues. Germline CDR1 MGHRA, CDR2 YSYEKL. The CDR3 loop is CASSRAGWALGNQPQHF. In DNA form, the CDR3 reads TGCGCCAGCAGCCGAGCCGGGTGGGCCCTTGGCAATCAGCCCCAGCATTTT.

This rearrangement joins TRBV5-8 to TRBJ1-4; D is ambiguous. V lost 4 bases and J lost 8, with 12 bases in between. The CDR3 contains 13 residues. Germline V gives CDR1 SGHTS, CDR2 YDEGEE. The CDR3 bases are TGTGCCAGCAGCCCCCCCGCGATGGAAAAACTGTTTTTT. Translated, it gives CASSPPAMEKLFF. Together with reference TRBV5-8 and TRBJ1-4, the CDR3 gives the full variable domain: EAGVTQSPTHLIKTRGQQATLRCSPISGHTSVYWYQQALGLGLQFLLWYDEGEERNRGNFPPRFSGRQFPNYSSELNVNALELEDSALYLCASSPPAMEKLFFGSGTQLSVL.

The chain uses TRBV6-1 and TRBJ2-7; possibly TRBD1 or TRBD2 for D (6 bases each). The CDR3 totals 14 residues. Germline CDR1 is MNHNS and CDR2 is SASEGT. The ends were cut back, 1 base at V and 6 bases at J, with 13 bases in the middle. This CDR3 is CASSEVVGGPEQYF. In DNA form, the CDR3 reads TGTGCCAGCAGTGAAGTCGTGGGGGGCCCCGAGCAGTACTTC.